This T cell receptor beta chain was found in a study of CD8+CD57+ T cells in acquired aplastic anemia. Many counts were recorded for this clonotype. Patients sequenced had flow cytometry evidence of CD8+CD57+ cell expansion. Every patient was diagnosed with severe acquired aplastic anemia. Blood was sampled before the patients had received any therapy. Profiling of TCR beta VDJ combinations and CDR3 sequences used genomic DNA as template. One entry per CDR3 protein, called by TCRdb with MiXCR from the reads. The sample records roughly 240,000 distinct CDR3 sequences, 40% to 50% being singletons. Germline V gene lookup returns CDR1 MGHDK and CDR2 SYGVNS. V lost 5 bases, J lost 7 bases, and 9 bases lay in between. The CDR3 is 12 residues long.

V is TRBV25-1 and J is TRBJ2-1; perhaps TRBD1 as D (6 bases). The material sequenced was sorted CD4+, CD8+, or CD8+CD57+ T cells (not recorded which) from PBMCs. The sequence derives from a human donor with aplastic anemia. The CDR3 here is CASSTGSNEQFF. The DNA of the CDR3 is TGTGCCAGCAGTACAGGGTCTAATGAGCAGTTCTTC.